This TCR beta chain is drawn from a study of CD8 T cells in ankylosing spondylitis. The study, taken as a whole, reports: Seemingly characteristic of ankylosing spondylitis blood was a TCR beta motif consisting of several highly homologous variants. According to the report, clones linked to the disease were significantly enriched in matched synovial fluid samples taken from ankylosing spondylitis patients.

This clonotype was counted ten times or more. Its antigen is still unknown. TCRdb passed the 5' RACE reads through MiXCR, listing each CDR3 protein once. The table includes around 490,000 distinct CDR3 sequences, about 5.2% detected once. The CDR3 length is 14 residues. V dropped 4 bases and J dropped 11 bases, with 18 bases sitting between them. The chain uses TRBV12-3 or TRBV12-4 and TRBJ1-3; no reliable D call. What was sequenced was blood, either unsorted or a sorted T cell fraction (not recorded which). The receptor was derived from a male donor with ankylosing spondylitis. This CDR3 reads CASSSLGEGGPIYF. For the CDR3, the DNA is TGTGCCAGCAGTTCCCTCGGGGAGGGAGGCCCCATATATTTT.